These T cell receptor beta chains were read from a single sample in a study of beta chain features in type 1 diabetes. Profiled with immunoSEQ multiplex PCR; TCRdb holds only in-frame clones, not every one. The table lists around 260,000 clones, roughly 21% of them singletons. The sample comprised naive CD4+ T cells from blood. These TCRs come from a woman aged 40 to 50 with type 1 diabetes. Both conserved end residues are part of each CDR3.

CDR3aa: CASDSDRDSTEAFF
v_gene: TRBV28

CDR3aa: CASNAGTRVAGELFF
v_gene: TRBV28

CDR3aa: CASSSRTVNTDTQYF
v_gene: TRBV27

CDR3aa: CASLLAGWADTQYF
v_gene: TRBV7-2

CDR3aa: CASSPPAGRAYEQYF
v_gene: TRBV11-2

CDR3aa: CASSLTQDRHNEQFF
v_gene: TRBV11-1

CDR3aa: CASSYQGVETQYF
v_gene: TRBV6-6

CDR3aa: CASSYVAGVTGELFF
v_gene: TRBV7-2

CDR3aa: CASSLWDRGPTDTQYF
v_gene: TRBV27

CDR3aa: CASSPREEQYF
v_gene: TRBV18

CDR3aa: CSVSPGQGGNQPQHF
v_gene: TRBV29-1

CDR3aa: CASSPPARVNEQYF
v_gene: TRBV18

CDR3aa: CASSLLAGNTDTQYF
v_gene: TRBV4-3

CDR3aa: CASSPTGTVDNNEQFF
v_gene: TRBV4-1

CDR3aa: CASSQELTVNQPQHF
v_gene: TRBV4-3

CDR3aa: CASSLSRDDEQYF
v_gene: TRBV7-2

CDR3aa: CASRPNRAGNSPLHF
v_gene: TRBV7-2

CDR3aa: CAWSRREYQPQHF
v_gene: TRBV30

CDR3aa: CASSVVDRGADTQYF
v_gene: TRBV9

CDR3aa: CASSLGTGEETQYF
v_gene: TRBV5-1

CDR3aa: CSVNRGGEAFF
v_gene: TRBV29-1

CDR3aa: CASSLERSLPTSTGELFF
v_gene: TRBV5-6

CDR3aa: CASGRDRGRYYGYTF
v_gene: TRBV19

CDR3aa: CASSLNPGLEQFF
v_gene: TRBV5-1

CDR3aa: CASSLDGERTGELFF
v_gene: TRBV5-1

CDR3aa: CASSPVQGAYYEQYF
v_gene: TRBV18